Each of the 31 T cell receptor beta chains below was sequenced from the same sample in a study of technical replicates of blood from a few donors. This table comes from immunoSEQ multiplex PCR, and its TCRdb copy is limited to in-frame clones, with some not included. The sample lists 84,000 or so clones; 95% to 98% were seen once. What was sequenced was T cells isolated from PBMCs. These receptors were collected from a human donor in good health.

This chain uses TRBV29-1 with TRBJ2-7; D might be TRBD1 (6 bases). This CDR3 spans 13 amino acids. CDR1 and CDR2 (germline): SQVTM, ANQGSEA. The V end was cut by 5 bases, the J end by 0 bases, with 11 bases between. The CDR3 region is CSVRTVSSYEQYF. CDR3 coding DNA: TGCAGCGTTAGGACAGTAAGCTCCTACGAGCAGTACTTC.

This clone was seen only once. V and J are TRBV5-4 and TRBJ1-6; TRBD1 aligns across 9 bases. CDR3 length equals 17 residues. Germline trimming cut 6 bases from V and 10 bases from J; bases unmatched to any gene: 17. The germline V gene encodes CDR1 SGHNT and CDR2 YYREEE (reference sequence). The CDR3 sequence: CASILPLPQGAPSPLHF. CDR3 DNA sequence: TGTGCCAGCATCCTCCCACTCCCACAGGGGGCGCCGTCACCCCTCCACTTT.

The sample holds one count of this clone. The CDR3 sequence is CSVAGSIQETQYF. DNA of the CDR3: TGCAGCGTAGCAGGGTCGATCCAAGAGACCCAGTACTTC. The chain carries TRBV29-1 and TRBJ2-5; possible D gene TRBD1, 5 bases. Germline V CDR1 and CDR2: SQVTM, ANQGSEA. The CDR3 contains 13 residues. V was trimmed by 6 bases and J by 1 base, leaving 12 bases between them.

This chain connects TRBV11-3 to TRBJ2-3, with 12 bases fitting TRBD2. The V segment lost 5 bases and the J segment 2 bases; nucleotides outside the gene matches: 5. The CDR3 is 16 residues long. CDR1 is SGHNT and CDR2 is YENEEA in the germline V gene. The CDR3 region is CASSPGLAGYTDTQYF. The CDR3 nucleotides are TGTGCCAGCAGCCCCGGACTAGCGGGGTACACAGATACGCAGTATTTT.

CDR3 coding DNA: TGTGCCAGCAGTCAAGGACTAGCGGGAAACAATGAGCAGTTCTTC. Its protein product is CASSQGLAGNNEQFF. The chain links TRBV11-2 to TRBJ2-1; 12 bases fit TRBD2. V lost 6 bases, J lost 5 bases, and 5 bases stayed unmatched. Looked up from germline, CDR1 is SGHAT and CDR2 is FQNNGV. The CDR3 is 15 residues long.

The chain employs TRBV5-4 and TRBJ2-7; D might be TRBD2 (6 bases). The CDR3 runs to 13 residues. Germline V lookup: CDR1 SGHNT, CDR2 YYREEE (reference sequence). Deletions cut 0 bases from V and 7 bases from J, with 11 bases between. The CDR3 bases are TGTGCCAGCAGCTTGGCCGGGACTTCAGAGCAGTACTTC. Encoded protein: CASSLAGTSEQYF.

CDR3 in DNA: TGTGCCAGCAGCTTAGTGAGGGAACGCTACGAGCAGTACTTC. Protein: CASSLVRERYEQYF. The genes are TRBV11-2 and TRBJ2-7; possibly TRBD2 for D (5 bases). Germline loops: CDR1 SGHAT, CDR2 FQNNGV. This CDR3 has 14 residues. Trimming left V 1 base short and J 3 bases short, with 10 bases between.

V gene TRBV27 combines with J gene TRBJ2-3; 15 bases match TRBD2. Germline loops: CDR1 MNHEY, CDR2 SMNVEV (reference sequence). V trimming: 0 bases; J trimming: 6 bases; junction bases outside the gene matches: 10. The CDR3 covers 19 residues. The CDR3 nucleotides read TGTGCCAGCAGTTTATCGAGGACTAGCGGGGGGGCCTTTAAGGATACGCAGTATTTT. The encoded protein is CASSLSRTSGGAFKDTQYF.

The rearrangement joins TRBV19 to TRBJ2-7, with TRBD1 as a possible D gene (6 bases). The CDR3 has 13 residues. Germline CDR1 is LNHDA and CDR2 is SQIVND (reference sequence). The V and J ends lost 5 bases and 5 bases respectively, with 13 bases between them. The DNA for the CDR3 is TGTGCCAGTAGTGATCCCAGGGGTAACGAGCAGTACTTC. Protein product: CASSDPRGNEQYF.

This clone was seen a single time. The chain carries TRBV5-1 and TRBJ1-1; no clear D gene. The CDR3 contains 14 residues. Germline V gene sequence: CDR1 SGHRS, CDR2 YFSETQ. V was clipped by 4 bases and J by 0 bases, with 10 bases between them. The CDR3 sequence is CASSPLSMNTEAFF. As DNA, the CDR3 is TGCGCCAGCAGCCCCCTTAGCATGAACACTGAAGCTTTCTTT.

The chain uses TRBV7-6 and TRBJ2-2, with 9 bases matching TRBD1. V lost 1 base, J lost 0 bases, and 12 bases stayed unmatched. The CDR3 spans 20 residues. CDR1 is SGHVS, CDR2 FNYEAQ, per germline. CDR3 bases: TGTGCCAGCAGCTTAGAACCGCGAGGACAGGGGCGACCGAACACCGGGGAGCTGTTTTTT. It translates to CASSLEPRGQGRPNTGELFF.

The DNA for the CDR3 is TGTGCCAGCAGTTACTCGAGCGAGCAGTACTTC. Translated: CASSYSSEQYF. This rearrangement joins TRBV6-5 to TRBJ2-7; D remains unclear. The CDR3 runs 11 residues. Germline CDR1 is MNHEY and CDR2 is SVGAGI. V shed 0 bases and J shed 6 bases, with 3 bases lying between them.

The chain carries TRBV21-1 and TRBJ1-5; the table's TRBD1 call for D was not verified on the DNA. TRBV21-1 is assigned pseudogene status. CDR3 length equals 12 residues. The CDR3 DNA reads as TGTGCCAGCAGCAACAATTCAGAGCCCCAGCATTTT. Its protein is CASSNNSEPQHF.

V gene TRBV5-8 combines with J gene TRBJ1-1; unclear D gene. The CDR3 runs to 14 residues. CDR1 SGHTS and CDR2 YDEGEE come from the germline V gene. V lost 0 bases and J lost 0, with 6 bases in between. CDR3 in amino acids: CASSLGQMNTEAFF. CDR3 bases: TGTGCCAGCAGCTTGGGGCAAATGAACACTGAAGCTTTCTTT.

The chain employs TRBV2 and TRBJ1-2; possible D gene TRBD1, 6 bases. The germline V gene has CDR1 SNHLY and CDR2 FYNNEI. V lost 8 bases and J lost 8, with 21 bases in between. This CDR3 spans 14 amino acids. CDR3 in DNA: TGTGCCAGCTCGGGGAGGGGGGCAACGGAAGGCTACACCTTC. Residues: CASSGRGATEGYTF.

The chain uses TRBV19 and TRBJ1-2; 7 bases agree with TRBD1. The junction had 10 bases not matched to a gene; V was cut back by 6 bases and J by 6 bases. The germline gives CDR1 LNHDA, CDR2 SQIVND (reference sequence). CDR3 length: 14 amino acids. CDR3 amino acids: CASSPRRTGDGYTF. DNA for the CDR3: TGTGCCAGTAGCCCGAGGCGAACAGGGGATGGCTACACCTTC.

V and J are TRBV5-8 and TRBJ2-1; 14 bases are a match to TRBD2. V was clipped by 2 bases and J by 10 bases; unmatched bases: 5. The germline gives CDR1 SGHTS, CDR2 YDEGEE. CDR3 length: 15 residues. In DNA form, the CDR3 reads TGTGCCAGCAGCTTTGGACTAGCGGGAGGCGACGAGCAGTTCTTC. Translation gives CASSFGLAGGDEQFF.

The chain uses TRBV5-1 and TRBJ1-1; 11 nucleotides match TRBD1. The junction had 9 bases not matched to a gene; V was cut back by 7 bases and J by 7 bases. CDR1 and CDR2 from the germline V gene are SGHRS and YFSETQ. The CDR3 consists of 14 residues. DNA of the CDR3: TGCGCCAGCGGGCGGACAGGGGGCTCTGTTGAAGCTTTCTTT. Residues: CASGRTGGSVEAFF.

The chain joins TRBV5-6 to TRBJ2-3; 8 nucleotides match TRBD2. This CDR3 comprises 17 residues. From germline, CDR1 is SGHDT and CDR2 YYEEEE. V dropped 1 base and J dropped 5; count of bases not matched to a gene: 12. The CDR3 region has the DNA TGTGCCAGCAGCTTGTTTTGGAGCGGGAGTGAGGGAGATACGCAGTATTTT. Residues: CASSLFWSGSEGDTQYF.

This sequence joins TRBV28 and TRBJ2-7; D is possibly TRBD1 (5 bases). Per the germline V gene, CDR1 is MDHEN and CDR2 is SYDVKM. The CDR3 is 15 amino acids. V lost 5 bases to trimming and J lost 0 bases, with 14 bases between them. CDR3 amino acids: CASSPPGASSYEQYF. The CDR3 region has the DNA TGTGCCAGCAGTCCTCCTGGGGCCAGCTCCTACGAGCAGTACTTC.

CDR3 nucleotide sequence: TGTGCCAGCAGCGTGGGGACGGGGTCCTACGAGCAGTACTTC. The encoded protein is CASSVGTGSYEQYF. The V and J genes are TRBV5-4 and TRBJ2-7; D might be TRBD1 or TRBD2, each matching 5 bases. The CDR3 is 14 amino acids. Germline CDR1 reads SGHNT; CDR2 reads YYREEE (reference sequence). The V gene lost 4 bases and the J gene lost 1 base, with 12 bases spanning the gap. Combining the CDR3 with reference TRBV5-4 and TRBJ2-7 gives the whole variable domain ETGVTQSPTHLIKTRGQQVTLRCSSQSGHNTVSWYQQALGQGPQFIFQYYREEENGRGNFPPRFSGLQFPNYSSELNVNALELDDSALYLCASSVGTGSYEQYFGPGTRLTVT.

The J gene is TRBJ2-7, the V gene TRBV5-4, with D perhaps matching TRBD2 (5 bases). Germline CDR1 reads SGHNT; CDR2 reads YYREEE (reference sequence). V was pared by 0 bases and J by 5 bases, with 9 bases between. This CDR3 spans 13 amino acids. The CDR3 spells CASSLGGSNEQYF. CDR3 DNA sequence: TGTGCCAGCAGCTTGGGTGGGAGTAACGAGCAGTACTTC.

J is TRBJ2-2 and V is TRBV5-4; 8 nucleotides line up with TRBD1. Germline trimming cut 0 bases from V and 5 bases from J; bases unmatched to any gene: 6. This CDR3 comprises 16 residues. The germline V gene encodes CDR1 SGHNT and CDR2 YYREEE (reference sequence). The CDR3: CASSLAWTGQTGELFF. For the CDR3, the DNA is TGTGCCAGCAGCTTGGCCTGGACAGGGCAAACCGGGGAGCTGTTTTTT.

V gene TRBV5-1 combines with J gene TRBJ1-1; 8 bases are a match to TRBD1. Germline trimming cut 2 bases from V and 4 bases from J; bases unmatched to any gene: 4. Per the germline V gene, CDR1 is SGHRS and CDR2 is YFSETQ. The CDR3 runs to 14 residues. The CDR3 DNA is TGCGCCAGCAGCTTCGTACAGGGGGGCACTGAAGCTTTCTTT. It encodes CASSFVQGGTEAFF.

The chain carries TRBV29-1 and TRBJ2-1; unclear D gene. The germline V and J ends were trimmed by 6 bases and 6 bases, with 9 bases remaining between them. Germline V gene data show CDR1 as SQVTM and CDR2 as ANQGSEA. This CDR3 spans 11 amino acids. The chain's CDR3 is CSVHTRNEQFF. CDR3 DNA sequence: TGCAGCGTCCACACCCGCAATGAGCAGTTCTTC.

The rearrangement joins TRBV29-1 to TRBJ2-3, with D possibly matching TRBD2 (6 bases). The CDR3 has 16 residues. Looked up from germline, CDR1 is SQVTM and CDR2 is ANQGSEA. V lost 1 base and J lost 3, with 17 bases in between. In DNA form, the CDR3 reads TGCAGCGTTGAAGTGCGCGGCGGGGACCTGACAGATACGCAGTATTTT. This sequence encodes CSVEVRGGDLTDTQYF.

This rearrangement joins TRBV6-6 to TRBJ2-1; 9 bases map to TRBD2. V lost 6 bases and J lost 6; bases outside the gene matches: 6. Germline lookup yields CDR1 MNHNY and CDR2 SVGAGI (reference sequence). The CDR3 has 14 residues. In DNA form, the CDR3 reads TGTGCCAGCAGCACTAGCGGGTGGGGCAATGAGCAGTTCTTC. This encodes CASSTSGWGNEQFF.

This chain joins TRBV7-9 and TRBJ2-5; 8 bases agree with TRBD2. Germline-derived CDR1 and CDR2 are SEHNR and FQNEAQ (reference sequence). Trimming removed 3 bases from V and 2 bases from J; junction bases left unmatched: 8. The CDR3 extends over 16 amino acids. The CDR3: CASSFGAGGAQETQYF. The CDR3 DNA reads as TGTGCCAGCAGCTTCGGTGCCGGGGGGGCTCAAGAGACCCAGTACTTC.

The CDR3 nucleotides read TGTGCCTCGACAGGGGTTCAGGGGCGCGGGGAGACCCAGTACTTC. This codes for CASTGVQGRGETQYF. The chain uses TRBV6-5 and TRBJ2-5; TRBD1 matches at 8 bases. CDR3 length: 15 residues. Trimming at V came to 11 bases and at J to 5 bases, leaving 16 bases not matched to a gene. Germline V CDR1 and CDR2: MNHEY, SVGAGI.

This chain uses TRBV9 with TRBJ2-3; 10 positions match TRBD2. Losses at the gene ends were 0 bases for V and 2 bases for J; bases not matched to a gene: 6. The CDR3 has 17 residues. CDR1 and CDR2 from the germline V gene are SGDLS and YYNGEE. The CDR3 nucleotides are TGTGCCAGCAGCGTAGGGAGCGGGAGGGCCCCCACAGATACGCAGTATTTT. It is translated as CASSVGSGRAPTDTQYF.

The chain employs TRBV7-7 and TRBJ1-5; 8 bases match TRBD1. The germline gives CDR1 SSHAT, CDR2 FNYEAQ (reference sequence). The ends lost 3 bases at V and 3 bases at J; junction bases unmatched: 1. This CDR3 is 14 amino acids long. As DNA, the CDR3 is TGTGCCAGCAGCTTGACAGGGGACAATCAGCCCCAGCATTTT. Its protein product is CASSLTGDNQPQHF.